This note documents a single T cell receptor (beta chain) sequence. The antigen is undetermined. The read terminates 3 residues ahead of where the CDR3 ends, so the germline J gene completes it. Produced via immunoSEQ multiplex PCR; TCRdb's table is partial and in-frame only. The sample is made up of about 34,000 clones, none counted only once. These data come from a study of T cell clonality in common variable immunodeficiency. Germline lookup yields CDR1 SGHVS and CDR2 FNYEAQ. V shed 1 base, J shed 5 bases, and the junction held 1 base outside the gene matches. The CDR3 totals 13 residues. Findings of the study overall: Compared with controls, CVID subjects had fewer shared TCRbeta clones.

The TCR sequence derives from a person aged 18 to 70 in good health. This chain joins TRBV7-6 and TRBJ2-5; 7 bases line up with TRBD2. Sequencing input: peripheral blood mononuclear cells. The sequenced part of the CDR3 DNA is TGTGCCAGCAGCTTAGTGGGGGGGGAGACC. Its translation is CASSLVGGET. The CDR3, in full, reads CASSLVGGETQYF.